Listed here are 16 T cell receptor beta chains from one sample, sequenced in a study of PD-L1 blockade in urothelial cancer. Assay used: immunoSEQ multiplex PCR; TCRdb lists only in-frame clones, some missing. This sample carries approximately 94,000 clones, around 90% of them seen once, and the ten largest clones take approximately 2%. As for time point: pretreatment peripheral blood. The specimen was PBMCs, collected around atezolizumab (anti-PD-L1) treatment. Source of these receptors: a man aged 55 to 70 with urothelial cancer.

The rearrangement joins TRBV7-2 to TRBJ2-7; 7 bases map to TRBD2. J was trimmed by 0 bases and V by 1 base; bases with no gene match: 6. Germline CDR1 and CDR2: SGHTA and FQGNSA. The CDR3 spans 16 residues. CDR3 amino acids: CASSLGAGLSSYEQYF. In DNA, the CDR3 is TGTGCCAGCAGCTTAGGAGCGGGGTTAAGCTCCTACGAGCAGTACTTC.

The chain has TRBV5-1 and TRBJ1-1; the match to TRBD1 covers 12 bases. The junction had 7 bases not matched to a gene; V was cut back by 4 bases and J by 3 bases. The CDR3 is 16 residues long. Germline lookup yields CDR1 SGHRS and CDR2 YFSETQ. The CDR3 nucleotides are TGCGCCAGCAGCGATAGGGGACAGGGGGCCTACACTGAAGCTTTCTTT. Translation: CASSDRGQGAYTEAFF.

The chain combines TRBV2 with TRBJ2-3, with D possibly TRBD2 on 6 matching bases. The V and J ends lost 4 bases and 2 bases respectively, with 10 bases between them. CDR1 is SNHLY and CDR2 is FYNNEI in the germline V gene. The CDR3 spans 14 residues. The CDR3: CASSVGGVTDTQYF. The CDR3 DNA reads TGTGCCAGCAGTGTCGGCGGGGTCACAGATACGCAGTATTTT.

The CDR3 loop reads CASSLAAAYNEQFF. The CDR3 nucleotides are TGTGCCAGCAGCTTGGCGGCGGCCTACAATGAGCAGTTCTTC. The chain uses TRBV5-4 and TRBJ2-1, with D uncertain. Trimming took off 0 bases at V and 2 bases at J, with 6 bases between the two ends. CDR3 length: 14 residues. Germline CDR1 reads SGHNT; CDR2 reads YYREEE (reference sequence). Using reference TRBV5-4 and TRBJ2-1 for the parts outside the CDR3, the full variable domain is ETGVTQSPTHLIKTRGQQVTLRCSSQSGHNTVSWYQQALGQGPQFIFQYYREEENGRGNFPPRFSGLQFPNYSSELNVNALELDDSALYLCASSLAAAYNEQFFGPGTRLTVL.

The rearrangement links TRBV29-1 to TRBJ2-3; D remains ambiguous. Germline V CDR1 and CDR2: SQVTM, ANQGSEA. V dropped 3 bases and J dropped 9 bases, with 10 bases sitting between them. The CDR3 is 11 amino acids. The CDR3 DNA reads as TGCAGCGTTGAGGAGACCCTGACGCAGTATTTT. Its translation: CSVEETLTQYF.

The V gene is TRBV6-4, the J gene TRBJ2-1; possible D gene TRBD1, 5 bases. The CDR3 covers 15 residues. Germline V CDR1 and CDR2: MRHNA, SNTAGT. V lost 2 bases and J 4 bases, leaving 12 bases between the germline ends. The CDR3 nucleotides are TGTGCCAGCAGTGACGGCCAGGGAACTTACAATGAGCAGTTCTTC. Its translation: CASSDGQGTYNEQFF.

The chain carries TRBV4-1 and TRBJ2-4, with a possible D match to TRBD2 (6 bases). Germline CDR1 reads MGHRA; CDR2 reads YSYEKL. Trimming took 2 bases from V and 5 from J, leaving 10 bases between them. CDR3 length: 14 amino acids. CDR3: CASSQPREQNIQYF. Written as DNA, the CDR3 is TGCGCCAGCAGCCAACCTCGGGAGCAAAACATTCAGTACTTC.

CDR3: CASSPLGGAGAQETQYF. The DNA for the CDR3 is TGTGCCAGCAGCCCCCTCGGGGGAGCGGGAGCCCAAGAGACCCAGTACTTC. The J gene is TRBJ2-5, the V gene TRBV9; 8 nucleotides align to TRBD2. The CDR3 loop spans 17 amino acids. V shed 4 bases and J 1 base; nucleotides not matched to a gene: 12. The V gene's germline CDR1 is SGDLS and CDR2 YYNGEE.

The CDR3, as DNA: TGCGCCAGCAGCCTTGGACAGTACCAAGAGACCCAGTACTTC. It encodes CASSLGQYQETQYF. The V call is TRBV5-1, the J call TRBJ2-5, with D perhaps TRBD1 (6 bases). V gave up 4 bases and J gave up 0 bases, with 10 bases separating them. Germline CDR1 and CDR2: SGHRS and YFSETQ. The CDR3 length is 14 residues.

CDR3 amino acids: CASITDRSSYEQYF. As DNA, the CDR3 is TGTGCCAGCATTACGGACAGGTCCTCCTACGAGCAGTACTTC. The V gene is TRBV9, the J gene TRBJ2-7; 7 bases match TRBD1. The V segment lost 6 bases and the J segment 0 bases; nucleotides outside the gene matches: 6. The germline V gene has CDR1 SGDLS and CDR2 YYNGEE. CDR3 size: 14 residues. Together with reference TRBV9 and TRBJ2-7, the CDR3 gives the full variable domain: DSGVTQTPKHLITATGQRVTLRCSPRSGDLSVYWYQQSLDQGLQFLIQYYNGEERAKGNILERFSAQQFPDLHSELNLSSLELGDSALYFCASITDRSSYEQYFGPGTRLTVT.

The chain carries TRBV19 and TRBJ2-3; 7 bases map to TRBD2. Germline V gives CDR1 LNHDA, CDR2 SQIVND (reference sequence). V dropped 5 bases and J dropped 4; count of bases not matched to a gene: 9. This CDR3 region has 15 residues. CDR3 sequence: CASSSRLARADTQYF. The CDR3 DNA reads TGTGCCAGTAGTTCCCGACTAGCCCGGGCAGATACGCAGTATTTT.

The V gene is TRBV18, the J gene TRBJ2-2; D possibly corresponds to TRBD1 (6 bases). Trimming removed 4 bases at V and 0 bases at J, with 9 bases between. The CDR3 spans 15 residues. CDR1 KGHSH and CDR2 LQKENI come from the germline V gene. The CDR3 sequence is CASSRDKPNTGELFF. In nucleotides, the CDR3 is TGTGCCAGCTCACGGGACAAGCCGAACACCGGGGAGCTGTTTTTT.

The chain couples TRBV16 to TRBJ2-3, with TRBD1 identical over 7 bases. Germline lookup yields CDR1 KGHSY and CDR2 FQNENV. The junction had 5 bases not matched to a gene; V was cut back by 3 bases and J by 2 bases. The CDR3 has 15 residues. The CDR3 DNA reads TGTGCCAGCAGCCACCCGGGACAGTCCACAGATACGCAGTATTTT. Translating gives CASSHPGQSTDTQYF.

The V call is TRBV18, the J call TRBJ2-1; tentatively, D is TRBD2 (5 bases). Deletions cut 4 bases from V and 7 bases from J, with 11 bases between. The germline V gene has CDR1 KGHSH and CDR2 LQKENI. The CDR3 length is 13 residues. The DNA of the CDR3 is TGTGCCAGCTCACTAACGCGGGTAAATGAGCAGTTCTTC. Encoded protein: CASSLTRVNEQFF.

The V and J genes are TRBV5-1 and TRBJ2-1, with TRBD2 matching 12 bases. J gave up 2 bases and V 0 bases, and 3 bases lay outside the gene matches. Germline CDR1 and CDR2: SGHRS and YFSETQ. The CDR3 spans 17 residues. CDR3 sequence (DNA): TGCGCCAGCAGCTTGGAGGGACTAGCGGGCACCTACAATGAGCAGTTCTTC. Protein: CASSLEGLAGTYNEQFF.

V usage is TRBV15 and J usage is TRBJ1-5, with D perhaps TRBD1 (6 bases). Germline CDR1 and CDR2: LNHNV and YYDKDF (reference sequence). V was trimmed by 3 bases and J by 2 bases, leaving 17 bases between them. The CDR3 covers 17 residues. The CDR3 nucleotides are TGTGCCACCAGCAGGGAATTTGACAGGTCTGGCAATCAGCCCCAGCATTTT. Its translation is CATSREFDRSGNQPQHF. The full variable domain, rest sourced from reference TRBV15 and TRBJ1-5, is DAMVIQNPRYQVTQFGKPVTLSCSQTLNHNVMYWYQQKSSQAPKLLFHYYDKDFNNEADTPDNFQSRRPNTSFCFLDIRSPGLGDTAMYLCATSREFDRSGNQPQHFGDGTRLSIL.